The 26 T cell receptor beta chains reported below all come from one sample, sequenced in a study of T-cell reconstitution after alpha-beta-depleted transplantation in children listed by TCRdb under 2016. Interpreted using the paper, the treatment or condition label stands for: allogeneic hematopoietic cell transplantation with graft depleted of TCRalphabeta T cells and CD19 B cells. The receptor library was made with PCR. TCRdb lists the instrument as Illumina HiSeq 2500. TCR library preparation used molecular barcoding, with unique molecular identifiers applied to normalize quantification of the TCRbeta repertoire. In TCRdb, the public reads were trimmed at Q25 with fastp and aligned with MiXCR, with productive beta chains retained. Each CDR3 protein appears once, grouped with its most common genes and DNA. The sample yields approximately 500,000 distinct CDR3 sequences; roughly a tenth were counted once. Clones ranked in the top ten supply roughly 2% of the sample.

Specimen: PBMCs, collected before TCRalphabeta/CD19-depleted stem cell transplant. The receptors were gathered from a child aged 2 to 10 with inherited bone marrow failure, due to receive a stem cell transplant.

There are many counts of this clonotype. The chain employs TRBV20-1 and TRBJ1-1; D is possibly TRBD1 (5 bases). Trimming stripped 4 bases from V and 7 bases from J, with 16 bases between. The length of the CDR3 is 13 residues. Germline V gene lookup returns CDR1 DFQATT and CDR2 SNEGSKA (reference sequence). CDR3 region: CSAIVRREVEAFF. CDR3 sequence (DNA): TGCAGTGCTATAGTCCGCAGGGAGGTTGAAGCTTTCTTT.

This clonotype was picked up many times. The chain recombines TRBV2 with TRBJ1-1; 7 bases fit TRBD1. Per germline, CDR1 SNHLY and CDR2 FYNNEI. The CDR3 extends over 13 amino acids. The ends lost 5 bases at V and 5 bases at J; junction bases unmatched: 5. The CDR3 loop is CASSRDSGTEAFF. CDR3 nucleotides: TGTGCCAGCAGTCGGGACAGCGGTACTGAAGCTTTCTTT.

This clonotype has a count of ten or more. The chain combines TRBV6-5 with TRBJ2-3, with TRBD1 matching 7 bases. CDR3 length: 15 residues. Germline V CDR1 and CDR2: MNHEY, SVGAGI. Germline trimming cut 2 bases from V and 2 bases from J; bases unmatched to any gene: 4. Here the CDR3 DNA reads TGTGCCAGCAGTTACGGGACAGTTAACACAGATACGCAGTATTTT. This gives the protein CASSYGTVNTDTQYF.

The V gene is TRBV19, the J gene TRBJ2-3; D is possibly TRBD1 (7 bases). Trimming removed 7 bases at V and 2 bases at J, with 19 bases between. Germline loops: CDR1 LNHDA, CDR2 SQIVND (reference sequence). CDR3 length equals 16 residues. The CDR3 region has the DNA TGTGCCAGTACCAGGGGCAGGGGGAGGCTCACAGATACGCAGTATTTT. Encoded protein: CASTRGRGRLTDTQYF.

This clonotype was found once. This chain uses TRBV12-3 or TRBV12-4 with TRBJ1-1, with 9 bases matching TRBD1. The ends lost 5 bases at V and 8 bases at J; junction bases unmatched: 12. This CDR3 spans 15 amino acids. CDR3 DNA sequence: TGTGCCAGCAGTGCCCAGACAGGGGGAGACTCCGAAGCTTTCTTT. Translating it yields CASSAQTGGDSEAFF.

This clonotype was picked up one time. The chain combines TRBV7-6 with TRBJ2-5; the match to TRBD2 covers 7 bases. Per germline, CDR1 SGHVS and CDR2 FNYEAQ. V lost 2 bases, J lost 5 bases, and 5 bases stayed unmatched. The CDR3 sequence is 14 residues long. Here the CDR3 DNA reads TGTGCCAGCAGCTTATTAAGCGGGGCTGAGACCCAGTACTTC. Its translation: CASSLLSGAETQYF.

At least ten counts were recorded for this clonotype. The chain's CDR3 is CASSSYPRDTQRFTGELFF. DNA of the CDR3: TGTGCCAGCAGCTCTTATCCCCGGGACACCCAACGCTTCACCGGGGAGCTGTTTTTT. The chain combines TRBV11-1 with TRBJ2-2, with D perhaps matching TRBD1 (6 bases). Germline lookup yields CDR1 SGHAT and CDR2 FQDESV (reference sequence). The CDR3 has 19 residues. V was pared by 4 bases and J by 4 bases, with 25 bases between.

This clonotype appeared once. The junction departs from the called germline gene at one end, perhaps through a read error. The rearrangement uses TRBV12-3 or TRBV12-4 and TRBJ1-5; no clear D gene. The CDR3 has 19 amino acids. The CDR3 is CTSSLAPARRSVSNQPQHF. CDR3 nucleotide sequence: TGTACCAGCAGTTTAGCGCCGGCAAGGAGGAGCGTGAGCAATCAGCCCCAGCATTTT.

At least ten counts were recorded for this clonotype. The chain combines TRBV20-1 with TRBJ2-5, with a possible D match to TRBD2 (6 bases). The CDR3 consists of 15 residues. V gave up 5 bases and J gave up 3 bases, with 19 bases separating them. Germline CDR1 reads DFQATT; CDR2 reads SNEGSKA (reference sequence). In nucleotides, the CDR3 is TGCAGTGCTCCCGCGGCAGCTAGCGTAGAAGAGACCCAGTACTTC. It encodes CSAPAAASVEETQYF.

This clonotype was seen only a few times. V and J are TRBV18 and TRBJ2-1, with TRBD2 matching 8 bases. This CDR3 spans 14 amino acids. With V trimmed by 5 bases and J by 9 bases, 9 bases remained unmatched. In germline, CDR1 is KGHSH, CDR2 LQKENI. The CDR3 nucleotides are TGTGCCAGCTCAACGCTAGGGGCGGGAGGTGAGCAGTTCTTC. Translation gives CASSTLGAGGEQFF.

This clonotype has more than one count but fewer than ten. The genes are TRBV27 and TRBJ2-1; D is possibly TRBD2 (5 bases). Trimming pared 2 bases from V and 5 bases from J, leaving 13 bases between. This CDR3 contains 15 residues. CDR1 MNHEY and CDR2 SMNVEV come from the germline V gene (reference sequence). CDR3 in DNA: TGTGCCAGCAGTTTAAGACGGAGGACCGACAATGAGCAGTTCTTC. Translated, it gives CASSLRRRTDNEQFF.

This clonotype was detected many times. The V and J genes are TRBV20-1 and TRBJ2-5, with D unclear. Germline loops: CDR1 DFQATT, CDR2 SNEGSKA (reference sequence). The V end was cut by 0 bases, the J end by 2 bases, with 13 bases between. The CDR3 is made up of 15 amino acids. As DNA, the CDR3 is TGCAGTGCTAGAGAAGGGCCTCTCGAACAAGAGACCCAGTACTTC. Protein: CSAREGPLEQETQYF.

This clonotype was detected ten times or more. The chain has TRBV5-1 and TRBJ1-1; D is possibly TRBD1 (5 bases). CDR3 length: 16 amino acids. CDR1 is SGHRS and CDR2 is YFSETQ in the germline V gene. Trimming left V 1 base short and J 0 bases short, with 13 bases between. CDR3: CASSLTGSALNTEAFF. As DNA, the CDR3 is TGCGCCAGCAGCTTGACAGGCTCTGCGCTGAACACTGAAGCTTTCTTT.

Only a few counts were recorded for this clonotype. The chain carries TRBV29-1 and TRBJ2-5; D unclear. The CDR3 contains 13 residues. Germline V gene sequence: CDR1 SQVTM, CDR2 ANQGSEA. For the CDR3, the DNA is TGCAGTTCGGCCGGTACGGTAGAGGAGACCCAGTACTTC. Encoded protein: CSSAGTVEETQYF.

This clonotype was counted many times. The chain employs TRBV28 and TRBJ2-2; D unresolved. The CDR3 contains 13 residues. The V end lost 4 bases, the J end lost 5 bases, and 8 bases lay between the germline ends. Germline V CDR1 and CDR2: MDHEN, SYDVKM. Here the CDR3 reads CASSSPITGELFF. CDR3 sequence (DNA): TGTGCCAGCAGTTCCCCCATAACCGGGGAGCTGTTTTTT.

The table lists this clonotype with many counts. The rearrangement uses TRBV7-2 and TRBJ2-7; 7 nucleotides agree with TRBD1. The CDR3 consists of 15 residues. With V trimmed by 1 base and J by 1 base, 4 bases remained unmatched. CDR1 is SGHTA and CDR2 is FQGNSA in the germline V gene. The CDR3 bases are TGTGCCAGCAGCTTAGGGACAGGCCTTTCCTACGAGCAGTACTTC. This translates into CASSLGTGLSYEQYF. The variable domain in full, completed from reference TRBV7-2 and TRBJ2-7, reads GAGVSQSPSNKVTEKGKDVELRCDPISGHTALYWYRQSLGQGLEFLIYFQGNSAPDKSGLPSDRFSAERTGGSVSTLTIQRTQQEDSAVYLCASSLGTGLSYEQYFGPGTRLTVT.

The chain uses TRBV6-5 and TRBJ1-6, with unresolved D. CDR3 length: 14 amino acids. Germline assignment: CDR1 MNHEY and CDR2 SVGAGI. V was cut by 2 bases and J by 5 bases, with 7 bases left in between. The CDR3 DNA reads TGTGCCAGCAGTTACCCGACGGATAATTCACCCCTCCACTTT. Its translation is CASSYPTDNSPLHF.

The rearrangement joins TRBV29-1 to TRBJ1-1; D remains unclear. CDR1 and CDR2 from the germline V gene are SQVTM and ANQGSEA. CDR3 length: 11 residues. The ends were cut back, 7 bases at V and 4 bases at J, with 10 bases in the middle. CDR3 region: CSGWRTTEAFF. The DNA for the CDR3 is TGCAGCGGTTGGAGGACCACTGAAGCTTTCTTT.

This clonotype was seen repeatedly, ten times or more. This chain connects TRBV20-1 to TRBJ2-7, with 10 nucleotides matching TRBD1. The V gene end was trimmed by 5 bases and the J gene end by 4 bases; junction bases not matched to a gene: 2. The CDR3 is 12 residues long. Germline assignment: CDR1 DFQATT and CDR2 SNEGSKA (reference sequence). Written as DNA, the CDR3 is TGCAGTGCTGGGACAGGGGAGTACGAGCAGTACTTC. It translates to CSAGTGEYEQYF.

The rearrangement uses TRBV6-1 and TRBJ1-2; no reliable D call. V was cut by 8 bases and J by 8 bases, with 18 bases left in between. This CDR3 region has 13 residues. Germline loops: CDR1 MNHNS, CDR2 SASEGT. The CDR3 loop reads CASQRIVNSGYTF. DNA for the CDR3: TGTGCCAGCCAGAGAATTGTCAACTCGGGCTACACCTTC.

This clonotype was counted a few times. This chain uses TRBV7-2 with TRBJ2-1; no definite D call. Germline-derived CDR1 and CDR2 are SGHTA and FQGNSA. Trimming took 5 bases from V and 0 from J, leaving 11 bases between them. CDR3 size: 15 residues. This chain's CDR3 is CASSPADASYNEQFF. The CDR3 DNA sequence: TGTGCCAGCAGCCCCGCCGACGCCTCCTACAATGAGCAGTTCTTC.

In its sample, this clonotype was seen many times. The chain combines TRBV5-1 with TRBJ1-1; no firm D call. The CDR3 consists of 14 residues. The V and J ends lost 2 bases and 2 bases respectively, with 10 bases between them. Germline values: CDR1 SGHRS, CDR2 YFSETQ. The CDR3 is CASSFTRVNTEAFF. As DNA, the CDR3 is TGCGCCAGCAGCTTTACGAGGGTAAACACTGAAGCTTTCTTT.

As regards this clonotype: This may come from a read error, since a much larger clone is one base off. V is TRBV4-3 and J is TRBJ2-2; D is unclear. With 0 bases removed from V and 8 bases from J, the gap between germline ends came to 7 bases. The CDR3 has 13 amino acids. Per the germline V gene, CDR1 is LGHNA and CDR2 is YSLEER. CDR3 in DNA: TGCGCCAGCAGCCAAGATACAGCGGGGGAGCTGTTTTTT. Its translation: CASSQDTAGELFF.

This clonotype was counted ten times or more. The chain employs TRBV5-1 and TRBJ2-2; D uncertain. The CDR3 spans 14 residues. CDR1 is SGHRS and CDR2 is YFSETQ in the germline V gene. Trimming took 0 bases from V and 4 from J, leaving 7 bases between them. Here the CDR3 reads CASSLAAGTGELFF. Here the CDR3 DNA reads TGCGCCAGCAGCTTGGCGGCAGGCACCGGGGAGCTGTTTTTT.

This clonotype was recorded at least ten times. This chain connects TRBV28 to TRBJ2-7; possibly TRBD1 for D (5 bases). This CDR3 is built from 13 residues. Between the trimmed V and J ends, which lost 3 bases and 7 bases, there was a span of 13 bases. The V gene's germline CDR1 is MDHEN and CDR2 SYDVKM. CDR3: CASSFPGLVEQYF. The CDR3 DNA reads TGTGCCAGCAGTTTTCCAGGGTTGGTAGAGCAGTACTTC.

This clonotype showed up just once. The V call is TRBV4-1, the J call TRBJ2-2; D remains ambiguous. Germline V lookup: CDR1 MGHRA, CDR2 YSYEKL. V shed 3 bases and J shed 0 bases, with 8 bases lying between them. CDR3 size: 15 residues. As DNA, the CDR3 is TGCGCCAGCAGCCATGGACGGTCGAACACCGGGGAGCTGTTTTTT. This codes for CASSHGRSNTGELFF.